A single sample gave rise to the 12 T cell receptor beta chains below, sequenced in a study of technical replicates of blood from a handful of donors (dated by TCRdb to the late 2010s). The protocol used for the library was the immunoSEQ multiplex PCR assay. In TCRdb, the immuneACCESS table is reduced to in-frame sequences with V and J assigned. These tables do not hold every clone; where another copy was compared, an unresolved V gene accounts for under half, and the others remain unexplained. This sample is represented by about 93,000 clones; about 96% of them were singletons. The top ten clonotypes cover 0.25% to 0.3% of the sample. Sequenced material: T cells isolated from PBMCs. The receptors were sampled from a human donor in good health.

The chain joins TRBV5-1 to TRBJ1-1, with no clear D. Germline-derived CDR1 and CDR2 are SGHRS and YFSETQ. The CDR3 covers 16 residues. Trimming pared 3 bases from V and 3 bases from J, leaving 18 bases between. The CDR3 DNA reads TGCGCCAGCAGCTATGCCCTAGACGGCTTAGACACTGAAGCTTTCTTT. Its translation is CASSYALDGLDTEAFF.

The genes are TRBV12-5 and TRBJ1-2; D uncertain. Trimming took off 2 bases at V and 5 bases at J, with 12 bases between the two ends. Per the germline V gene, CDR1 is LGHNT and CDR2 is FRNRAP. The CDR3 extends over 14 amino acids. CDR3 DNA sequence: TGTGCTAGTGGTTTGTTCGAGGTACGGTATGGCTACACCTTC. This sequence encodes CASGLFEVRYGYTF.

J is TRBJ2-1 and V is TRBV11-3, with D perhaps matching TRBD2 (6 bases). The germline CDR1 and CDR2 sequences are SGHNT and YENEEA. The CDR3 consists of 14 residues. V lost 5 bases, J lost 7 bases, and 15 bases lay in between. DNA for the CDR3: TGTGCCAGCAGCAAAAAGGGAGGTGTGAATGAGCAGTTCTTC. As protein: CASSKKGGVNEQFF.

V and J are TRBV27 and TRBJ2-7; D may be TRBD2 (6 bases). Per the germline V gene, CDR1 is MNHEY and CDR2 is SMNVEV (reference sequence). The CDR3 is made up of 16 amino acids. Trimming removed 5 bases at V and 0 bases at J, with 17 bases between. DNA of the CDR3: TGTGCCAGCAGTCGATATAGCGGCTCAGGCTCCTACGAGCAGTACTTC. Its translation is CASSRYSGSGSYEQYF.

CDR3 residues: CASSHRLGQGNSPLHF. Here the CDR3 DNA reads TGTGCCAGCAGCCACCGCTTGGGACAGGGGAATTCACCCCTCCACTTT. This chain joins TRBV7-6 and TRBJ1-6; 10 nucleotides align to TRBD1. CDR1 and CDR2 from the germline V gene are SGHVS and FNYEAQ. Trimming took 5 bases from V and 7 from J; bases not matched to a gene: 8. The CDR3 contains 16 residues.

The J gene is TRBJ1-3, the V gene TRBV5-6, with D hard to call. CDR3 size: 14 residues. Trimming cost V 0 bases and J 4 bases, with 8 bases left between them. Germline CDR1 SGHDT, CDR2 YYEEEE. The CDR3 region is CASSLGRRGNTIYF. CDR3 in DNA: TGTGCCAGCAGCTTGGGCCGGAGGGGAAACACCATATATTTT.

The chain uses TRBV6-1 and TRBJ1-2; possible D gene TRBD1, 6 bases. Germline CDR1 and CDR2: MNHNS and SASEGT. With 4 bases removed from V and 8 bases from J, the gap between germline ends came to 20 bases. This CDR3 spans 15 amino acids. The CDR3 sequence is CASSAEAGTPAGYTF. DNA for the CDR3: TGTGCCAGCAGTGCCGAAGCCGGGACACCCGCCGGCTACACCTTC.

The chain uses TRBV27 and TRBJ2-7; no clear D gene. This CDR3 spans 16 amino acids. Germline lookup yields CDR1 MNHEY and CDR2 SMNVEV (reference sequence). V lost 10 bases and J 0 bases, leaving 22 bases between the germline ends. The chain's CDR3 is CATHATPHRSSYEQYF. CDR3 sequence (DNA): TGTGCCACTCATGCTACCCCCCACCGGAGCTCCTACGAGCAGTACTTC.

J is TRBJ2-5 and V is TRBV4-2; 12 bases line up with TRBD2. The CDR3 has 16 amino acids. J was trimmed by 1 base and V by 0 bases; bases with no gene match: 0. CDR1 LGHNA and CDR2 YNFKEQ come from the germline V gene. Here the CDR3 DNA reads TGTGCCAGCAGCCAAGAGACTAGCGGGGGCCAAGAGACCCAGTACTTC. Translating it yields CASSQETSGGQETQYF.

CDR3 sequence reads: CASSWDSYGYTF. CDR3 bases: TGCGCCAGCAGCTGGGACAGCTATGGCTACACCTTC. The chain combines TRBV5-1 with TRBJ1-2, with 7 bases lining up with TRBD1. This CDR3 is built from 12 residues. Germline V CDR1 and CDR2: SGHRS, YFSETQ. V lost 3 bases and J lost 4; bases outside the gene matches: 0.

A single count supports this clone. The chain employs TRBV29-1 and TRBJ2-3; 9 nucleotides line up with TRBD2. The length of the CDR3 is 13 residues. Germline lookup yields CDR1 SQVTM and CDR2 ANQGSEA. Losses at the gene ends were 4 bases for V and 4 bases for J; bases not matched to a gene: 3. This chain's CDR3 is CSVVGGGADTQYF. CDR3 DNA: TGCAGCGTTGTGGGCGGGGGGGCAGATACGCAGTATTTT.

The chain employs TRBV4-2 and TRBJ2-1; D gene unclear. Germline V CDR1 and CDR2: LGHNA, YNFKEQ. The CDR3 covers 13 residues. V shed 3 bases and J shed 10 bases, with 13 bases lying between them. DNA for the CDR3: TGTGCCAGCAGCCATCCCGCGCCTAAAGAGCAGTTCTTC. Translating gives CASSHPAPKEQFF.